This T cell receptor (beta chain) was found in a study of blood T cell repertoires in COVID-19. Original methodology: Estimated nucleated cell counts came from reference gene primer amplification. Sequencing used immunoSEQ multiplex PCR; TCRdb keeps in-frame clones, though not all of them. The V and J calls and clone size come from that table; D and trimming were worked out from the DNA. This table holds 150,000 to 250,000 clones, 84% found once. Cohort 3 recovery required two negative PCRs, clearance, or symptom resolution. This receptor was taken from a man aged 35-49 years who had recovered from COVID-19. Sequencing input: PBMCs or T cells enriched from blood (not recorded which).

The CDR3: CASSTAVGNSPLHF. CDR3 coding DNA: TGTGCCAGTAGTACGGCGGTCGGTAATTCACCCCTCCACTTT. The genes are TRBV19 and TRBJ1-6; no reliable D call. With 4 bases removed from V and 6 bases from J, the gap between germline ends came to 10 bases. This CDR3 comprises 14 residues. Germline V CDR1 and CDR2: LNHDA, SQIVND (reference sequence).